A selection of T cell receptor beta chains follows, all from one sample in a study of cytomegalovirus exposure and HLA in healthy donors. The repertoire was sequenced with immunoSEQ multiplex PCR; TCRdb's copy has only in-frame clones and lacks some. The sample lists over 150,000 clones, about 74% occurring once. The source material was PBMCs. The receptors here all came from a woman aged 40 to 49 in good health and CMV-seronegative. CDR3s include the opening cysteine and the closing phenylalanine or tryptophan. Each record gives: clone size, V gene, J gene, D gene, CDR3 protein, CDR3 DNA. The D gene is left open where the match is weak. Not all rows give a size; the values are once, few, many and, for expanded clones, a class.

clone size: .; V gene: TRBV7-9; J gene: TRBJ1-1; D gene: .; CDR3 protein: CASSPPPGNTEAFF; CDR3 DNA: TGTGCCAGCAGCCCACCCCCGGGGAACACTGAAGCTTTCTTT
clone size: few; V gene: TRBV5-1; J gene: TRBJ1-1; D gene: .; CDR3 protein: CASSLGGALMNTEAFF; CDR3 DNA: TGCGCCAGCAGCTTGGGCGGGGCCCTCATGAACACTGAAGCTTTCTTT
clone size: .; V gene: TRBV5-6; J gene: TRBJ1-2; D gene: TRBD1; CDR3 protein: CASSFDRGTYGYTF; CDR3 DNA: TGTGCCAGCAGTTTCGACAGGGGGACCTATGGCTACACCTTC
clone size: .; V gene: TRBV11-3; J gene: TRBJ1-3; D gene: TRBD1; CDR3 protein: CASSLGTDSGNTIYF; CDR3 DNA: TGTGCCAGCAGCCTGGGGACAGACTCTGGAAACACCATATATTTT
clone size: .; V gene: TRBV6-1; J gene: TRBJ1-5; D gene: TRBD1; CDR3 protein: CASNLAETGHQPQHF; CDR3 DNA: TGTGCCAGCAACCTAGCTGAGACAGGGCATCAGCCCCAGCATTTT
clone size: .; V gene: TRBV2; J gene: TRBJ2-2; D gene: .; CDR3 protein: CASTSQGVSRTGELFF; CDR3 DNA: TGTGCCAGCACCTCTCAAGGAGTTAGCCGGACCGGGGAGCTGTTTTTT
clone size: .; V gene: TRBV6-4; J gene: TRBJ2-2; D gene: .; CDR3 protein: CASGPSDTGELFF; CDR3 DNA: TGTGCCAGCGGGCCCTCGGACACCGGGGAGCTGTTTTTT
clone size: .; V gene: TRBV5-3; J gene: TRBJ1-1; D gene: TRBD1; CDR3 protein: CARSSTPDRGLGDTEAFF; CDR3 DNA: TGTGCCAGAAGCTCTACCCCGGACAGGGGGCTTGGGGACACTGAAGCTTTCTTT
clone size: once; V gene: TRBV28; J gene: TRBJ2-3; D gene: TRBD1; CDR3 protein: CASSSQGTGAGDTQYF; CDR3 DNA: TGTGCCAGCAGCTCACAAGGGACAGGGGCGGGGGATACGCAGTATTTT
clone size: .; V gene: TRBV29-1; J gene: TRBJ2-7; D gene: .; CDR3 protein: CSVARGYEQYF; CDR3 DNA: TGCAGCGTTGCTCGGGGGTACGAGCAGTACTTC
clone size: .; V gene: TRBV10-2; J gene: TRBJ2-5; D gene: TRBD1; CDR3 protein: CASSESTGGETQYF; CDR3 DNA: TGCGCCAGCAGTGAGTCGACAGGGGGAGAGACCCAGTACTTC
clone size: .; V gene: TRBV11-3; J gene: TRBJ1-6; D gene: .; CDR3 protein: CASSLESGGLLHF; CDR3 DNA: TGTGCCAGCAGCTTAGAGAGTGGCGGCCTCTTACACTTT
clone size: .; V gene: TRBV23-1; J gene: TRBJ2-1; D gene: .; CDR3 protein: CASSQLCNSYNEQFF; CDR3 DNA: TGCGCCAGCAGTCAGTTGTGTAACTCCTACAATGAGCAGTTCTTC
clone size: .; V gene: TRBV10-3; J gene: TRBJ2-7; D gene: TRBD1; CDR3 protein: CAISGTGTYEQYF; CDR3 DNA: TGTGCCATCAGTGGGACAGGCACCTACGAGCAGTACTTC
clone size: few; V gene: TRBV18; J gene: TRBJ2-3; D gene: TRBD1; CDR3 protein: CASSQTGQADTQYF; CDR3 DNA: TGTGCCAGCTCGCAAACTGGACAGGCAGATACGCAGTATTTT
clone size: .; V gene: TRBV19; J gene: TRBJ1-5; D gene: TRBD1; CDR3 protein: CASSKQGDSNQPQHF; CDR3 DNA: TGTGCCAGTTCGAAACAGGGGGATAGCAATCAGCCCCAGCATTTT
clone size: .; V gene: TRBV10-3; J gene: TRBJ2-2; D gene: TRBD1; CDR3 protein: CAISEGQGTGELFF; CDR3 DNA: TGTGCCATCAGTGAGGGACAGGGGACCGGGGAGCTGTTTTTT
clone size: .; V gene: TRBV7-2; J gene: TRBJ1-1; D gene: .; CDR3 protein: CASSLAGDTEAFF; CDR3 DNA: TGTGCCAGCAGCTTAGCAGGGGACACTGAAGCTTTCTTT
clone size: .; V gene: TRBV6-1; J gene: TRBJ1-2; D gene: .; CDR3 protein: CASTVDSLYGYTF; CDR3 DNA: TGTGCCAGCACAGTGGACAGCTTATATGGCTACACCTTC
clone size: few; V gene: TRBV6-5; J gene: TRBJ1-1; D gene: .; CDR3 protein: CASRRQANTEAFF; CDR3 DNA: TGTGCCAGCAGACGACAGGCGAACACTGAAGCTTTCTTT
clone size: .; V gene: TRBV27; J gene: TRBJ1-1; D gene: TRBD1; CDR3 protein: CASSPLQGASEAFF; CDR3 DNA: TGTGCCAGCTCCCCTTTACAGGGGGCATCTGAAGCTTTCTTT
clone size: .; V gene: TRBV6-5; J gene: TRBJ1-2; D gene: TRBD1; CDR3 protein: CASSYLQGAKNYGYTF; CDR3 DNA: TGTGCCAGCAGTTACCTACAGGGGGCAAAGAACTATGGCTACACCTTC
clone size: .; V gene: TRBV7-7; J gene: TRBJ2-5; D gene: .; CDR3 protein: CASSPTSYQETQYF; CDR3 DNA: TGTGCTAGCAGCCCAACATCGTACCAAGAGACCCAGTACTTC
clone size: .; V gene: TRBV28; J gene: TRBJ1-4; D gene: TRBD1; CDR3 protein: CASSPPDRGPEKLFF; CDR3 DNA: TGTGCCAGCAGTCCGCCCGACAGGGGGCCTGAAAAACTGTTTTTT
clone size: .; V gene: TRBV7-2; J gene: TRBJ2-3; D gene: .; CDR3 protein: CASSLRRGDTQYF; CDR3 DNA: TGTGCCAGCAGCCTCCGGCGGGGAGATACGCAGTATTTT
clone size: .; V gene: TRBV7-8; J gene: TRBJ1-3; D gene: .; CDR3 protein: CASSLEDMGAHTIYF; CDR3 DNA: TGTGCCAGCAGCTTAGAGGATATGGGGGCTCACACCATATATTTT